This T cell receptor (beta chain) appears in the sequencing data of a study of blood T cell repertoires in COVID-19. Background on the study: Acute and convalescent COVID-19 samples came from the United States, Italy and Spain. The cDNA or gDNA used as material had been derived from T cells, B-cell-depleted T cells, or PBMCs.

This CDR3 is built from 15 residues. Germline V lookup: CDR1 KGHSH, CDR2 LQKENI. V lost 0 bases to trimming and J lost 5 bases; unmatched junction nucleotides: 5. Original processing methods: Researchers report that nucleated cell counts were estimated from reference gene primer amplification. Assay used: immunoSEQ multiplex PCR; TCRdb lists only in-frame clones, some missing. The V and J calls and clone size come from that table; D and trimming were worked out from the DNA. The sample yields 130,000 to 150,000 clones, about four fifths seen once. The specimen sequenced was peripheral blood. This receptor was obtained from a human donor with acute or convalescent COVID-19. The donor label of this sample is uncertain. V and J are TRBV18 and TRBJ1-1, with 8 bases identical to TRBD1. CDR3 in DNA: TGTGCCAGCTCACCACCCCAGGGGGCGAGAACTGAAGCTTTCTTT. It is translated as CASSPPQGARTEAFF.